Presented here are 17 T cell receptor beta chains from one specimen sequenced in a study of blood T cell repertoires in COVID-19. Here immunoSEQ multiplex PCR was the method, and the copy in TCRdb shows in-frame clones only, minus some. Of some 96,000 clones listed, 91% were seen once; the top ten hold about 2.2%. Sequencing was done on a sample of peripheral blood. These receptors were taken from a man aged 45-65 years with active COVID-19.

The chain recombines TRBV5-1 with TRBJ2-2; 8 bases are shared with TRBD2. The CDR3 sequence is 15 residues long. J lost 1 base, V lost 5 bases, and 4 bases had no gene match. Germline assignment: CDR1 SGHRS and CDR2 YFSETQ. CDR3 in amino acids: CASRAGLVNTGELFF. The CDR3 DNA reads as TGCGCCAGCAGGGCGGGACTAGTGAACACCGGGGAGCTGTTTTTT.

The rearrangement joins TRBV10-1 to TRBJ2-1, with 14 nucleotides matching TRBD2. The V gene's germline CDR1 is WNHNN and CDR2 SYGVQD (reference sequence). The CDR3 covers 15 residues. With V trimmed by 10 bases and J by 0 bases, 2 bases remained unmatched. CDR3 in amino acids: CATGTSGSSYNEQFF. CDR3 nucleotides: TGCGCCACCGGGACTAGCGGGAGCTCCTACAATGAGCAGTTCTTC.

This sequence joins TRBV12-3 or TRBV12-4 and TRBJ2-2, with no clear D. The CDR3 loop spans 11 amino acids. Trimming left V 6 bases short and J 7 bases short, with 6 bases between. CDR3 loop: CASREIGELFF. CDR3 sequence (DNA): TGTGCCAGCAGGGAGATCGGGGAGCTGTTTTTT.

The chain recombines TRBV5-1 with TRBJ2-6, with D perhaps TRBD1 (5 bases). V was pared by 4 bases and J by 2 bases, with 10 bases between. The germline V gene has CDR1 SGHRS and CDR2 YFSETQ. This CDR3 spans 15 amino acids. CDR3 in amino acids: CASSAQGAGANVLTF. As DNA, the CDR3 is TGCGCCAGCAGCGCGCAGGGTGCTGGGGCCAACGTCCTGACTTTC.

The genes are TRBV6-2 or TRBV6-3 and TRBJ2-5; D perhaps matches TRBD1 (6 bases). V was trimmed by 0 bases and J by 0 bases, leaving 8 bases between them. This CDR3 has 15 residues. Germline-derived CDR1 and CDR2 are MNHEY and SVGEGT. The CDR3, as DNA: TGTGCCAGCAGTTACTCGGACAGCCACCAAGAGACCCAGTACTTC. The encoded protein is CASSYSDSHQETQYF.

V usage is TRBV5-4 and J usage is TRBJ2-1; tentatively, D is TRBD2 (6 bases). This CDR3 has 15 residues. CDR1 and CDR2 (germline): SGHNT, YYREEE (reference sequence). V was pared by 3 bases and J by 7 bases, with 17 bases between. CDR3 residues: CASSSGGLAGNEQFF. CDR3 in DNA: TGTGCCAGCAGCTCCGGGGGACTTGCCGGAAATGAGCAGTTCTTC.

The rearrangement uses TRBV11-3 and TRBJ2-1; 7 nucleotides match TRBD2. The ends lost 6 bases at V and 3 bases at J; junction bases unmatched: 8. This CDR3 has 15 amino acids. From germline, CDR1 is SGHNT and CDR2 YENEEA. CDR3 in DNA: TGTGCCAGCAGTTTAAGCGGGGAATTCTACAATGAGCAGTTCTTC. Translating gives CASSLSGEFYNEQFF.

This chain links TRBV3-1 (or the pseudogene TRBV3-2) with TRBJ2-7, with D maybe TRBD2 (6 bases). Germline V gene data show CDR1 as LGHDT and CDR2 as YNNKEL (reference sequence). V was shortened by 1 base and J by 6 bases, with 13 bases between the two germline ends. CDR3 length: 14 amino acids. CDR3 residues: CASSQGPGAVEQYV. The CDR3 DNA reads TGTGCCAGCAGCCAAGGACCGGGAGCGGTCGAGCAGTACGTC.

The V call is TRBV29-1, the J call TRBJ2-4, with 9 positions matching TRBD2. Germline V CDR1 and CDR2: SQVTM, ANQGSEA. The CDR3 covers 14 residues. The J segment lost 0 bases and the V segment lost 5 bases, leaving 2 bases of the junction unmatched. The CDR3 sequence is CSVRLAVAKNIQYF. CDR3 nucleotide sequence: TGCAGCGTTCGACTAGCGGTAGCCAAAAACATTCAGTACTTC.

The V gene is TRBV9, the J gene TRBJ1-1, with D perhaps matching TRBD1 (6 bases). CDR3 length equals 14 residues. Trimming took 2 bases from V and 4 from J, leaving 12 bases between them. Germline V gives CDR1 SGDLS, CDR2 YYNGEE. The CDR3 here is CASSVGQRATEAFF. The CDR3 DNA sequence: TGTGCCAGCAGCGTCGGACAGAGGGCCACTGAAGCTTTCTTT.

J is TRBJ1-2 and V is TRBV27; 8 bases map to TRBD1. The J segment lost 8 bases and the V segment lost 5 bases, leaving 16 bases of the junction unmatched. The CDR3 sequence is 16 residues long. Germline values: CDR1 MNHEY, CDR2 SMNVEV (reference sequence). The CDR3 coding sequence is TGTGCCAGCAGTCCGCCCCCCCCGGACAGGGTAAAGGGCTACACCTTC. Amino acid sequence: CASSPPPPDRVKGYTF.

The V gene is TRBV2, the J gene TRBJ2-2, with D perhaps TRBD2 (6 bases). The V gene's germline CDR1 is SNHLY and CDR2 FYNNEI. CDR3 length: 15 residues. The germline V and J ends were trimmed by 7 bases and 2 bases, with 14 bases remaining between them. The CDR3 sequence: CASKEEGRNTGELFF. CDR3 nucleotide sequence: TGTGCCAGCAAAGAGGAGGGCAGAAACACCGGGGAGCTGTTTTTT.

The chain employs TRBV28 and TRBJ1-1, with 7 bases matching TRBD1. The trim removed 6 bases at V and 3 bases at J, leaving 4 bases unmatched. Per germline, CDR1 MDHEN and CDR2 SYDVKM. CDR3 length: 13 residues. The CDR3 region has the DNA TGTGCCAGCAGGGGGGGACAGTACACTGAAGCTTTCTTT. It translates to CASRGGQYTEAFF.

V and J are TRBV7-9 and TRBJ2-2; the D is unclear. Trimming stripped 5 bases from V and 2 bases from J, with 18 bases between. Germline CDR1 is SEHNR and CDR2 is FQNEAQ (reference sequence). The CDR3 runs 17 residues. For the CDR3, the DNA is TGTGCCAGCAGCCCGAACGGCTTGGTAGCAAACACCGGGGAGCTGTTTTTT. Its protein product is CASSPNGLVANTGELFF.

This clone was observed a few times. The chain joins TRBV11-2 to TRBJ2-3; 8 nucleotides line up with TRBD2. Trimming removed 5 bases from V and 2 bases from J; junction bases left unmatched: 9. The length of the CDR3 is 16 residues. Germline V gene lookup returns CDR1 SGHAT and CDR2 FQNNGV. The CDR3 DNA reads as TGTGCCAGCAGCCCCCGGAATAGCGGGACCACAGATACGCAGTATTTT. Residues: CASSPRNSGTTDTQYF.

The chain employs TRBV2 and TRBJ1-1; D is ambiguous. Germline CDR1 SNHLY, CDR2 FYNNEI. The V end was cut by 4 bases, the J end by 5 bases, with 8 bases between. CDR3 length: 12 amino acids. The CDR3 DNA reads TGTGCCAGCAGTGCTAAGACAACTGAAGCTTTCTTT. This sequence encodes CASSAKTTEAFF.

The chain is built from TRBV12-3 or TRBV12-4 and TRBJ1-1; D unclear. CDR3 size: 13 residues. Deletions cut 7 bases from V and 1 base from J, with 10 bases between. In DNA form, the CDR3 reads TGTGCCAGCACCCAAACAGCGAACACTGAAGCTTTCTTT. Protein: CASTQTANTEAFF.